This T cell receptor beta chain is from a study of molecular identifiers for immune sequencing clone quantification. General study findings and limits: Amid 940,000 or so naive cells, spiked Jurkat TCR RNA from one cell was reportedly still detectable. Beyond 20 RNA copies, clones held over 97% of effector molecules, compared with under 1% in naive cells.

On this clonotype itself: As yet, its antigen is unknown. This may arise from a read error, as a much more abundant clone is one base away.

TCR libraries were built in bulk with a published protocol and specific TCR primers. TCRdb processed the PCR reads anew with MiXCR; each CDR3 protein has one entry. This sample has 40,000 to 65,000 distinct CDR3 sequences, with more than 35% found just once. The CDR3 is 14 amino acids. From germline, CDR1 is LGHNA and CDR2 YSLEER. The source is a human donor in good health. Some libraries in this study had Jurkat cell RNA spiked in. Sequenced input: naive CD8+ T cells from blood, with Jurkat cell RNA spiked in. Subset noted: FACS-sorted CD8+CD4-CCR7+CD45RA+ naive T cells. J is TRBJ1-5 and V is TRBV4-3, with D tentatively TRBD1 (6 bases). CDR3 residues: CACSQVQGDQPQHF. CDR3 sequence (DNA): TGCGCCTGCAGCCAAGTACAGGGAGATCAGCCCCAGCATTTT.